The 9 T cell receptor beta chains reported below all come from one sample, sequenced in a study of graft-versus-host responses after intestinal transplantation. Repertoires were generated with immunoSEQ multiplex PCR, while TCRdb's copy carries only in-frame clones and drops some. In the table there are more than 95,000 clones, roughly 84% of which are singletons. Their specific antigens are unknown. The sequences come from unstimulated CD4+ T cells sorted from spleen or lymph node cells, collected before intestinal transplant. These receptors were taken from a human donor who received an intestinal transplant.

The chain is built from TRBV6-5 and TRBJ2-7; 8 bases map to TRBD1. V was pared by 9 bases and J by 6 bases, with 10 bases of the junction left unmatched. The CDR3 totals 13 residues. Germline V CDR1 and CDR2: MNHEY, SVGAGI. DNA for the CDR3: TGTGCCAGTCGAAGACAGGGGTTTCGCGAGCAGTACTTC. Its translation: CASRRQGFREQYF.

The CDR3 coding sequence is TGTGCCAGCAGCTTAGAACTAGCGGGGGTCTCCTACGAGCAGTACTTC. This codes for CASSLELAGVSYEQYF. The genes are TRBV11-3 and TRBJ2-7; 11 nucleotides line up with TRBD2. Germline V CDR1 and CDR2: SGHNT, YENEEA. This CDR3 spans 16 amino acids. The V gene end was trimmed by 0 bases and the J gene end by 0 bases; junction bases not matched to a gene: 1.

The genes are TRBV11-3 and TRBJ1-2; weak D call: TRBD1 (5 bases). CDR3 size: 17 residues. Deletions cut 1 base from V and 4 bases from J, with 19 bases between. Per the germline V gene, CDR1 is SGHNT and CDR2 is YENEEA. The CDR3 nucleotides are TGTGCCAGCAGCTTAGGAAAGGCAGGGCCGCTAGGCTATGGCTACACCTTC. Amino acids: CASSLGKAGPLGYGYTF.

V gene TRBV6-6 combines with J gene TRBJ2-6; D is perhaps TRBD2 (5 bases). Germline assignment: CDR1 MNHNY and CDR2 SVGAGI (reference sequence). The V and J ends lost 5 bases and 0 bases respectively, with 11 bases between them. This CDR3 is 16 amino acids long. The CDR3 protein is CASSQERGSGANVLTF. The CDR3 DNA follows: TGTGCCAGCAGTCAAGAACGGGGCTCTGGGGCCAACGTCCTGACTTTC.

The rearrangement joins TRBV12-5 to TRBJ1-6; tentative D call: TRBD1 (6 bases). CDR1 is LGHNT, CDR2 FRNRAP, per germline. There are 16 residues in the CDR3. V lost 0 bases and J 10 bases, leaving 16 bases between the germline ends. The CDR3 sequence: CASGLVLGGPGSPLHF. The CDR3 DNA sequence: TGTGCTAGTGGTTTGGTACTCGGGGGGCCGGGGTCACCCCTCCACTTT.

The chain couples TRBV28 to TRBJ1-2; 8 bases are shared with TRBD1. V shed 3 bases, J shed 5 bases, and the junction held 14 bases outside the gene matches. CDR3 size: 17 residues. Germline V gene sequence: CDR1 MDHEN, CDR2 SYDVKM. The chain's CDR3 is CASSFGARPGGGYGYTF. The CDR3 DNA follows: TGTGCCAGCAGTTTTGGGGCCCGGCCAGGGGGCGGGTATGGCTACACCTTC.

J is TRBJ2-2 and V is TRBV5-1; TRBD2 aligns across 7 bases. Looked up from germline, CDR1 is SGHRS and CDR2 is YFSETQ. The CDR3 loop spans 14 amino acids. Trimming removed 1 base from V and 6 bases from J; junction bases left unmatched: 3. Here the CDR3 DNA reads TGCGCCAGCAGCTTGAAGGGAGGGCCCGGGGAGCTGTTTTTT. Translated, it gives CASSLKGGPGELFF. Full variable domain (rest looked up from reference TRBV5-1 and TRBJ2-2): KAGVTQTPRYLIKTRGQQVTLSCSPISGHRSVSWYQQTPGQGLQFLFEYFSETQRNKGNFPGRFSGRQFSNSRSEMNVSTLELGDSALYLCASSLKGGPGELFFGEGSRLTVL.

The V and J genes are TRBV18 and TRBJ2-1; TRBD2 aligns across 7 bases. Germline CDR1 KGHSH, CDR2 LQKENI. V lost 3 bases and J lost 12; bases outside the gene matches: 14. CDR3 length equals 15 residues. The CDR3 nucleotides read TGTGCCAGCTCACCGGGGGTTGAAGCGGGATTTAGGCAGTTCTTC. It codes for CASSPGVEAGFRQFF.

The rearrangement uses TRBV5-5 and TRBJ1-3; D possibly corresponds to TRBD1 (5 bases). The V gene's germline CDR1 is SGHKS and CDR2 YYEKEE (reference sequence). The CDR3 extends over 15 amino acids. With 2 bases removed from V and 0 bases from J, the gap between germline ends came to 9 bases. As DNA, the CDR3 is TGTGCCAGCAGCTTACAGGCAGGCTCTGGAAACACCATATATTTT. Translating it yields CASSLQAGSGNTIYF. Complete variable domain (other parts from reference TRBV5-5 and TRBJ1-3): DAGVTQSPTHLIKTRGQQVTLRCSPISGHKSVSWYQQVLGQGPQFIFQYYEKEERGRGNFPDRFSARQFPNYSSELNVNALLLGDSALYLCASSLQAGSGNTIYFGEGSWLTVV.